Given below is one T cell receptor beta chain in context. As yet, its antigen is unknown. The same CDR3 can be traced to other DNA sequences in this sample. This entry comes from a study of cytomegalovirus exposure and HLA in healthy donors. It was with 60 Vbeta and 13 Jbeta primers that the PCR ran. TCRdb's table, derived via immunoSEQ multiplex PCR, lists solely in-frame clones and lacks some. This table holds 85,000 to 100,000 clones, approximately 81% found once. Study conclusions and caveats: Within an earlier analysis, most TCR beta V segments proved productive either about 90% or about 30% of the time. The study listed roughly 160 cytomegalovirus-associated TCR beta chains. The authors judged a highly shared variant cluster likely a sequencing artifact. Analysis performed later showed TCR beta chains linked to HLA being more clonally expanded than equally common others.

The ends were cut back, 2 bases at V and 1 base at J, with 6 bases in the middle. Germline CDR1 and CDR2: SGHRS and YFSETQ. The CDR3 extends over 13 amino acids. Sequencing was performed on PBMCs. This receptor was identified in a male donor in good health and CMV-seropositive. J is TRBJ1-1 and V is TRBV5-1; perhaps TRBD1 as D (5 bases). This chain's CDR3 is CASSLQENTEAFF. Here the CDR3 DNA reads TGCGCCAGCAGCTTACAGGAGAACACTGAAGCTTTCTTT. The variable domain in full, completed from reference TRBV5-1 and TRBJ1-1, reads KAGVTQTPRYLIKTRGQQVTLSCSPISGHRSVSWYQQTPGQGLQFLFEYFSETQRNKGNFPGRFSGRQFSNSRSEMNVSTLELGDSALYLCASSLQENTEAFFGQGTRLTVV.